This T cell receptor (beta chain) came from a study of blood T cell repertoires in COVID-19. Overall study context: Samples taken during acute and convalescent COVID-19 were collected in the United States, Italy and Spain.

Some clones are missing from TCRdb's copy, which holds only in-frame ones; the method was immunoSEQ multiplex PCR. The top ten hold 3.1% of the sample, which has hundreds of thousands of clones, around 85% seen once. Participant-given clinical history determined each cohort assignment. V lost 5 bases, J lost 5 bases, and 6 bases stayed unmatched. In germline, CDR1 is MNHEY, CDR2 SVGEGT. The CDR3 extends over 16 amino acids. The source of this sequence is a woman aged 50 to 60 in a cohort exposed to, infected with or recovered from COVID-19 (not recorded which). This chain uses TRBV6-2 or TRBV6-3 with TRBJ2-3; 14 nucleotides agree with TRBD2. The source material was PBMCs or T cells enriched from blood (not recorded which). CDR3 amino acids: CASSQGLAGGQDTQYF. As DNA, the CDR3 is TGTGCCAGCAGTCAAGGACTAGCGGGGGGCCAAGATACGCAGTATTTT.